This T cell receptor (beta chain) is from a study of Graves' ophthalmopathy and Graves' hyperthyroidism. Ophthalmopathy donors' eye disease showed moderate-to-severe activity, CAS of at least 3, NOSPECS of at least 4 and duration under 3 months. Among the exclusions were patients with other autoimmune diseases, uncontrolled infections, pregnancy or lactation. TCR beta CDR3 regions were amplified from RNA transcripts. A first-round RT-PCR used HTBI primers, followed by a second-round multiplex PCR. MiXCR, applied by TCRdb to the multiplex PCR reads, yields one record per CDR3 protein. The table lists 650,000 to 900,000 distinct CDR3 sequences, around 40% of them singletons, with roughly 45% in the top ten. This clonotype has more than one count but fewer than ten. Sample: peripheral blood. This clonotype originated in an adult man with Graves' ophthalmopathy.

The DNA of the CDR3 is TGCAGTGCCCTAGGGGTCAAAATTGGAGAGACCCAGTACTTC. It yields the protein CSALGVKIGETQYF. The V call is TRBV20-1, the J call TRBJ2-5, with TRBD1 as a possible D gene (5 bases). The CDR3 runs to 14 residues. Germline CDR1 reads DFQATT; CDR2 reads SNEGSKA (reference sequence). The ends were cut back, 6 bases at V and 4 bases at J, with 18 bases in the middle.